The 25 T cell receptor beta chains below were found in one sample sequenced in a study of low-dose radiotherapy and immunotherapy resistance in tumors. Time point here: before trial treatment. TRAV- and TRBV-specific primers primed first-strand cDNA, covering alpha and beta chains. A constant-region primer paired with the V-primer adapter amplified TCRs over approximately 19 PCR cycles. One entry per CDR3 protein, called by TCRdb with MiXCR from the reads. Of 60,000 or so distinct CDR3 sequences detected, 26% appear once; the ten largest clones hold less than 8%. Sequencing was performed on PBMCs, taken before treatment. These receptors originate from a male donor with rectosigmoid adenocarcinoma.

The table lists this clonotype with a few counts. V is TRBV4-1 and J is TRBJ2-7; weak D call: TRBD1 (5 bases). Germline CDR1 MGHRA, CDR2 YSYEKL. The V end lost 3 bases, the J end lost 3 bases, and 9 bases lay between the germline ends. The length of the CDR3 is 13 residues. The CDR3 sequence is CASSQPRDYEQYF. DNA of the CDR3: TGCGCCAGCAGCCAGCCCAGGGACTACGAGCAGTACTTC.

This CDR3 is CASSPAGNTGELFF. In DNA form, the CDR3 reads TGTGCCAGCAGCCCAGCAGGGAACACCGGGGAGCTGTTTTTT. The chain joins TRBV4-2 to TRBJ2-2; D is unclear. Deletions cut 4 bases from V and 1 base from J, with 7 bases between. CDR1 is LGHNA, CDR2 YNFKEQ, per germline. The CDR3 length is 14 residues.

In its sample, this clonotype was seen many times. The chain links TRBV7-2 to TRBJ1-4; D gene uncertain. This CDR3 region has 15 residues. Germline V CDR1 and CDR2: SGHTA, FQGNSA. V was shortened by 5 bases and J by 0 bases, with 10 bases between the two germline ends. CDR3 amino acids: CASSPNGATNEKLFF. In DNA form, the CDR3 reads TGTGCCAGCAGCCCCAACGGAGCAACTAATGAAAAACTGTTTTTT.

The chain couples TRBV6-2 or TRBV6-3 to TRBJ2-1, with 10 bases matching TRBD2. The length of the CDR3 is 15 residues. With V trimmed by 5 bases and J by 8 bases, 9 bases remained unmatched. CDR1 is MNHEY, CDR2 SVGEGT, per germline. CDR3: CASSPSGRASDEQFF. CDR3 DNA sequence: TGTGCCAGCAGTCCCAGCGGGAGGGCCAGTGATGAGCAGTTCTTC.

The V gene is TRBV12-3 or TRBV12-4, the J gene TRBJ1-4; D is possibly TRBD1 (5 bases). This CDR3 contains 18 residues. Between the trimmed V and J ends, which lost 7 bases and 0 bases, there was a span of 21 bases. As DNA, the CDR3 is TGTGCCAGCAAGAAGGGGAGAAGAGGGTTCGCAACTAATGAAAAACTGTTTTTT. Translating gives CASKKGRRGFATNEKLFF.

This clonotype is judged medium-sized. The genes are TRBV28 and TRBJ2-7; no definite D call. The CDR3 has 12 residues. Germline V gene data show CDR1 as MDHEN and CDR2 as SYDVKM. V was shortened by 7 bases and J by 4 bases, with 11 bases between the two germline ends. The CDR3 nucleotides are TGTGCCAGCAATCAGGCCCAGTACGAGCAGTACTTC. It codes for CASNQAQYEQYF. Filled out from reference TRBV28 and TRBJ2-7, the complete variable domain reads DVKVTQSSRYLVKRTGEKVFLECVQDMDHENMFWYRQDPGLGLRLIYFSYDVKMKEKGDIPEGYSVSREKKERFSLILESASTNQTSMYLCASNQAQYEQYFGPGTRLTVT.

This clonotype was picked up many times. This chain uses TRBV28 with TRBJ1-6; the match to TRBD1 covers 11 bases. V shed 7 bases, J shed 10 bases, and the junction held 12 bases outside the gene matches. The CDR3 runs to 16 residues. Germline V gives CDR1 MDHEN, CDR2 SYDVKM. The CDR3 DNA sequence: TGTGCCAGCAACACTCCGATAGGGACAGGGGGGTCACCCCTCCACTTT. Its protein product is CASNTPIGTGGSPLHF.

V usage is TRBV12-3 or TRBV12-4 and J usage is TRBJ2-4, with D perhaps matching TRBD2 (5 bases). V gave up 3 bases and J gave up 0 bases, with 12 bases separating them. The CDR3 has 16 residues. CDR3 sequence: CASSFGGRLAKNIQYF. Here the CDR3 DNA reads TGTGCCAGCAGTTTTGGAGGACGATTAGCCAAAAACATTCAGTACTTC.

In this sample, this clonotype turned up many times. This sequence joins TRBV7-3 and TRBJ2-5, with D unresolved. Trimming removed 1 base from V and 1 base from J, with 4 bases in between. This CDR3 has 13 amino acids. Per the germline V gene, CDR1 is SGHTA and CDR2 is FQGTGA. CDR3 coding DNA: TGTGCCAGCAGCTTAAACCGCCAAGAGACCCAGTACTTC. Encoded protein: CASSLNRQETQYF.

This clonotype was seen more than once but under ten times. A far larger clone is one nucleotide away, so this likely arose from a read error. The chain couples TRBV11-1 to TRBJ2-5, with D perhaps TRBD1 (5 bases). This CDR3 region has 14 residues. Trimming left V 3 bases short and J 11 bases short, with 19 bases between. Germline-derived CDR1 and CDR2 are SGHAT and FQDESV (reference sequence). CDR3 in amino acids: CASSLGQSYNEQYF. DNA of the CDR3: TGTGCCAGCAGCTTGGGGCAGTCCTACAATGAGCAGTACTTC.

The chain joins TRBV5-4 to TRBJ1-6; D is undetermined. Trimming stripped 1 base from V and 10 bases from J, with 12 bases between. Germline V gene data show CDR1 as SGHNT and CDR2 as YYREEE (reference sequence). The CDR3 covers 14 residues. The CDR3 loop is CASSLLADGSPLHF. CDR3 DNA: TGTGCCAGCAGCTTGCTCGCAGATGGGTCACCCCTCCACTTT.

The chain joins TRBV11-2 to TRBJ2-7; weak D call: TRBD2 (5 bases). The CDR3 has 11 residues. Germline V gives CDR1 SGHAT, CDR2 FQNNGV. Trimming took off 8 bases at V and 3 bases at J, with 8 bases between the two ends. In DNA, the CDR3 is TGTGCCAGCCGGACTGGCTACGAGCAGTACTTC. This gives the protein CASRTGYEQYF. Combining the CDR3 with reference TRBV11-2 and TRBJ2-7 gives the whole variable domain EAGVAQSPRYKIIEKRQSVAFWCNPISGHATLYWYQQILGQGPKLLIQFQNNGVVDDSQLPKDRFSAERLKGVDSTLKIQPAKLEDSAVYLCASRTGYEQYFGPGTRLTVT.

In its sample, this clonotype was seen many times. The chain uses TRBV19 and TRBJ2-7; D is possibly TRBD1 (6 bases). Trimming pared 3 bases from V and 5 bases from J, leaving 17 bases between. CDR1 LNHDA and CDR2 SQIVND come from the germline V gene (reference sequence). The CDR3 contains 15 residues. CDR3 coding DNA: TGTGCCAGTAGTATCAGGACAGCCGGAGTGAACGAGCAGTACTTC. Translating gives CASSIRTAGVNEQYF. Together with reference TRBV19 and TRBJ2-7, the CDR3 gives the full variable domain: DGGITQSPKYLFRKEGQNVTLSCEQNLNHDAMYWYRQDPGQGLRLIYYSQIVNDFQKGDIAEGYSVSREKKESFPLTVTSAQKNPTAFYLCASSIRTAGVNEQYFGPGTRLTVT.

This clonotype was observed many times. The chain is built from TRBV18 and TRBJ2-7, with D hard to call. V lost 2 bases to trimming and J lost 3 bases, with 8 bases between them. CDR3 size: 13 residues. CDR1 and CDR2 from the germline V gene are KGHSH and LQKENI. In nucleotides, the CDR3 is TGTGCCAGCTCACCAGGCAGCCTCTACGAGCAGTACTTC. Its protein is CASSPGSLYEQYF. Together with reference TRBV18 and TRBJ2-7, the CDR3 gives the full variable domain: NAGVMQNPRHLVRRRGQEARLRCSPMKGHSHVYWYRQLPEEGLKFMVYLQKENIIDESGMPKERFSAEFPKEGPSILRIQQVVRGDSAAYFCASSPGSLYEQYFGPGTRLTVT.

Many counts were recorded for this clonotype. A much larger clone sits a single nucleotide away, making a read error possible. The rearrangement links TRBV2 to TRBJ2-7; no clear D gene. CDR3 length: 14 amino acids. Germline values: CDR1 SNHLY, CDR2 FYNNEI. The CDR3 DNA reads as TGTGCCAGCAGCCGTCCCGAAGCCCCCTACGAGCAGCACTTC. Translation gives CASSRPEAPYEQHF.

The V gene is TRBV29-1, the J gene TRBJ2-2; no firm D call. Germline values: CDR1 SQVTM, CDR2 ANQGSEA. Trimming took off 3 bases at V and 4 bases at J, with 15 bases between the two ends. This CDR3 contains 15 residues. The CDR3 DNA sequence: TGCAGCGTTGAGCGACTGACGCCGGGCACCGGGGAGCTGTTTTTT. Translation: CSVERLTPGTGELFF.

This clonotype was counted at least ten times. The chain couples TRBV19 to TRBJ2-1, with 10 bases identical to TRBD2. CDR1 and CDR2 from the germline V gene are LNHDA and SQIVND (reference sequence). The ends lost 1 base at V and 8 bases at J; junction bases unmatched: 8. This CDR3 contains 16 residues. The CDR3 DNA reads as TGTGCCAGTAGTATAGGTAATAGCGGGGGGAGTGATGAGCAGTTCTTC. As protein: CASSIGNSGGSDEQFF.

This clonotype appeared a few times. With a far larger clone one base away, a read error is the likely cause. The genes are TRBV11-1 and TRBJ2-7; 13 bases are shared with TRBD2. The CDR3 extends over 20 amino acids. Germline assignment: CDR1 SGHAT and CDR2 FQDESV (reference sequence). With 5 bases clipped from V and 7 bases from J, the junction kept 23 bases outside the gene matches. For the CDR3, the DNA is TGTGCCAGCAGCCTGACGAAGGGACTAGCGGGACCCGGACCCTACAATGAGCAGTACTTC. Translation: CASSLTKGLAGPGPYNEQYF. The full variable domain, its missing parts supplied by reference TRBV11-1 and TRBJ2-7, is EAEVAQSPRYKITEKSQAVAFWCDPISGHATLYWYRQILGQGPELLVQFQDESVVDDSQLPKDRFSAERLKGVDSTLKIQPAELGDSAMYLCASSLTKGLAGPGPYNEQYFGPGTRLTVT.

Many counts were recorded for this clonotype. The chain uses TRBV11-3 and TRBJ2-2; 8 bases map to TRBD2. This CDR3 is 13 amino acids long. Per germline, CDR1 SGHNT and CDR2 YENEEA. Trimming cost V 7 bases and J 7 bases; bases outside gene matches: 5. As DNA, the CDR3 is TGTGCCAGCACCCAGCGGGGGAGCGGGGAGCTGTTTTTT. This translates into CASTQRGSGELFF.

This clonotype appeared many times. In nucleotides, the CDR3 is TGTGCCAGCAGCGGACAGACCATGAACACTGAAGCTTTCTTT. It codes for CASSGQTMNTEAFF. The V gene is TRBV6-2 or TRBV6-3, the J gene TRBJ1-1, with a weak D call TRBD1 (6 bases). The CDR3 extends over 14 amino acids. Germline V lookup: CDR1 MNHEY, CDR2 SVGEGT. Deletions cut 6 bases from V and 0 bases from J, with 11 bases between.

This clonotype rates as medium-sized. The V and J genes are TRBV28 and TRBJ1-2; no clear D. The germline V gene encodes CDR1 MDHEN and CDR2 SYDVKM. Trimming cost V 2 bases and J 3 bases, with 13 bases left between them. CDR3 size: 15 residues. This CDR3 is CASSLIAGPDYGYTF. The CDR3 bases are TGTGCCAGCAGTTTAATAGCAGGCCCCGACTATGGCTACACCTTC.

To note about this clonotype: The likely explanation is a read error, given a far larger clone one base away. This chain joins TRBV7-2 and TRBJ2-4, with 7 nucleotides matching TRBD1. CDR1 SGHTA and CDR2 FQGNSA come from the germline V gene. The CDR3 totals 13 residues. The V segment lost 4 bases and the J segment 14 bases; nucleotides outside the gene matches: 11. CDR3 protein: CASSSYTDRAEYF. Written as DNA, the CDR3 is TGTGCCAGCAGCTCATATACCGACAGGGCGGAGTACTTC.

This clonotype was recorded many times. At one end, the junction sequence differs from germline, possibly due to a read error. The J gene is TRBJ2-3, the V gene TRBV14, with D tentatively TRBD2 (5 bases). This CDR3 is 15 amino acids long. The V gene's germline CDR1 is SGHDN and CDR2 FVKESK. The DNA for the CDR3 is TGTGTCAGCAGCCAAGACGGGGTTGGAGAAGATACGCAGTATTTT. Translated, it gives CVSSQDGVGEDTQYF. Supplemented by reference TRBV14 and TRBJ2-3, the full variable domain reads EAGVTQFPSHSVIEKGQTVTLRCDPISGHDNLYWYRRVMGKEIKFLLHFVKESKQDESGMPNNRFLAERTGGTYSTLKVQPAELEDSGVYFCVSSQDGVGEDTQYFGPGTRLTVL.

With respect to this clonotype: One junction end disagrees with the germline gene, perhaps due to a read error. The chain recombines TRBV29-1 with TRBJ2-4; weak D call: TRBD1 (6 bases). The germline CDR1 and CDR2 sequences are SQVTM and ANQGSEA. The CDR3 has 13 amino acids. This CDR3 reads CSVPGAAKNVQYF. CDR3 DNA sequence: TGCAGCGTACCAGGGGCGGCAAAAAACGTTCAGTACTTC. The full variable domain, in which reference TRBV29-1 and TRBJ2-4 provide the parts outside the CDR3, is SAVISQKPSRDICQRGTSLTIQCQVDSQVTMMFWYRQQPGQSLTLIATANQGSEATYESGFVIDKFPISRPNLTFSTLTVSNMSPEDSSIYLCSVPGAAKNVQYFGAGTRLSVL.

This clonotype was counted a single time. A far larger clone is just one base off, so this is likely a read error. The chain recombines TRBV6-6 with TRBJ2-5, with a tentative D call TRBD2 (7 bases). The better agreement between TRBJ2-7 and the DNA end casts doubt on the J call. The CDR3 is 13 amino acids. Looked up from germline, CDR1 is MNHNY and CDR2 is SVGAGI (reference sequence). This CDR3 is CASREGGGYEQYF. CDR3 sequence (DNA): TGTGCCAGCAGGGAGGGGGGGGGTTACGAGCAGTACTTC.